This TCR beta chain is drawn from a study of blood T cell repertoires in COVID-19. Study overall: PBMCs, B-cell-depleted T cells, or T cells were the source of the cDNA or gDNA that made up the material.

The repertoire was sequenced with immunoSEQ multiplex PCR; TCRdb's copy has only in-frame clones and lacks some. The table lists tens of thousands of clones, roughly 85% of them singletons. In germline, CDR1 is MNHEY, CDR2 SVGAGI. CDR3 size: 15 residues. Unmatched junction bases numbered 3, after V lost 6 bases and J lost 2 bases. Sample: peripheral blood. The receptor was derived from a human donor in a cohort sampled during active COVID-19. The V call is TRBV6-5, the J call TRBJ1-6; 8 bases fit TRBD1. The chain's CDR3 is CASRKQGAYNSPLHF. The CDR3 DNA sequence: TGTGCCAGCAGGAAACAGGGGGCCTATAATTCACCCCTCCACTTT.